This T cell receptor beta chain originates from a study of T-cell memory formation after mild COVID-19. General study results and limits: The CD4+ clones that contracted clustered mainly within CM and EM, and the CD8+ clones concentrated in EMRA. Some clones that responded were present in memory (sampled pre-infection), which suggests cross-reactive memory joined.

For this clonotype: Its antigen is currently unknown.

After 5'RACE with constant-segment primers, TCR alpha and TCR beta cDNA libraries carrying sample barcodes and UMIs were obtained. From the 5' RACE reads, TCRdb called clonotypes with MiXCR, one entry per CDR3 protein. The table lists around 45,000 distinct CDR3 sequences, 9.5% of them singletons. The junction had 5 bases not matched to a gene; V was cut back by 3 bases and J by 7 bases. The CDR3 length is 14 residues. The origin of this receptor is an adult woman who had mild COVID-19 (a few samples of this study predate the infection). Cell type and time point are not known. The V and J genes are TRBV12-3 or TRBV12-4 and TRBJ1-2, with 10 bases identical to TRBD1. The material sequenced was PBMCs or a T cell subset sorted from them (not recorded which). CDR3 in amino acids: CASSFRDRGGGYTF. The CDR3 DNA follows: TGTGCCAGCAGTTTCAGGGACAGGGGAGGTGGCTACACCTTC.